This T cell receptor (beta chain) appears in the sequencing data of a study of T cells in localized non-small cell lung cancer. The CDR3 consists of 14 residues. CDR1 and CDR2 (germline): SGDLS, YYNGEE. V lost 4 bases, J lost 4 bases, and 15 bases lay in between. Sequenced by immunoSEQ multiplex PCR; TCRdb stores in-frame clones only, minus some. The sample records about 24,000 clones, about 89% being singletons. In regard to this clone: Its antigen is not identified.

Study-level findings and limits: Heterogeneity cannot be ruled out, as sequencing used one tumor region only. The appearance of a median approximately 61 of the top 100 tumor clones was seen in adjacent lung. Greater T cell density in blood accompanied longer overall survival. It was uninvolved adjacent lung that showed the highest T cell clonality, exceeding tumor.

V is TRBV9 and J is TRBJ2-7; the D gene is possibly TRBD1 (6 bases). This TCR was recovered from a man between 40 and 70 years old with stage I squamous cell lung carcinoma. Sequencing was performed on peripheral blood, taken before any cancer treatment. CDR3 nucleotides: TGTGCCAGCAGCTCAACCGACAGGACTTACGAGCAGTACTTC. It is translated as CASSSTDRTYEQYF. Full variable domain (rest looked up from reference TRBV9 and TRBJ2-7): DSGVTQTPKHLITATGQRVTLRCSPRSGDLSVYWYQQSLDQGLQFLIQYYNGEERAKGNILERFSAQQFPDLHSELNLSSLELGDSALYFCASSSTDRTYEQYFGPGTRLTVT.